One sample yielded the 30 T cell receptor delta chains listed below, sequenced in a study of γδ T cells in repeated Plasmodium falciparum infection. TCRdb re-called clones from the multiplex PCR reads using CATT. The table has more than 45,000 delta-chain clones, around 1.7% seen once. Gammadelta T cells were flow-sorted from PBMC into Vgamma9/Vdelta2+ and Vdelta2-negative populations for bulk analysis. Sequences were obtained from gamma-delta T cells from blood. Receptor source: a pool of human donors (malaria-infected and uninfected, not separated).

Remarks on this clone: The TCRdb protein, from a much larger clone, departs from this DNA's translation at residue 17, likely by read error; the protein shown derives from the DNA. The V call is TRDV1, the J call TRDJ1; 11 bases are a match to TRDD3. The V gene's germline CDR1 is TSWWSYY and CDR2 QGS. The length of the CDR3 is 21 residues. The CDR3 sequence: CALGERSRGLPSGGYTNKLIF. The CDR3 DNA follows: TGTGCTCTTGGGGAACGGTCTCGAGGGCTACCTTCTGGGGGATACACCAATAAGCTCATCTTT.

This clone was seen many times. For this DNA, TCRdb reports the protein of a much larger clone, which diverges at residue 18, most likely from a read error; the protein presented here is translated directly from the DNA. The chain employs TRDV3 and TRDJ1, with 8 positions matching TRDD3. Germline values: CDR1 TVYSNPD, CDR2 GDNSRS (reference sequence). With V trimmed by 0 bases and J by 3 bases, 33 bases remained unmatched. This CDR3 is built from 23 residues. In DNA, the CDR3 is TGTGCCTTTAGAGGGGTTAGGTCGGGCCTACAGGGTGGGGGATTACTGTACGCCGATAAACTCATCTTT. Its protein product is CAFRGVRSGLQGGGLLYADKLIF.

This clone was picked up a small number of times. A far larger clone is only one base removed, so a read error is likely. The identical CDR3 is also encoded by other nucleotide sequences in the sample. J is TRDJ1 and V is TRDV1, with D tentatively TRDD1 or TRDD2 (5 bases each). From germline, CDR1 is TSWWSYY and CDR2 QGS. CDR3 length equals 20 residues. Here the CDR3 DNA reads TGTGCTCTTGGGGAACTACCCTTTCCTTTATTTCATAAATACACCGATAAACTCATCTTC. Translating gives CALGELPFPLFHKYTDKLIF.

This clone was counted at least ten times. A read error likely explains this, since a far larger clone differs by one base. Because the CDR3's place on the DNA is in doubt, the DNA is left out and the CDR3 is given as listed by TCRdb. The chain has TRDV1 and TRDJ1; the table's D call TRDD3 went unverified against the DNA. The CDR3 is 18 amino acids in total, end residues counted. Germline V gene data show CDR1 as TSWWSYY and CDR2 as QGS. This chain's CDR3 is CALGSRSLMGYGTDKLIF.

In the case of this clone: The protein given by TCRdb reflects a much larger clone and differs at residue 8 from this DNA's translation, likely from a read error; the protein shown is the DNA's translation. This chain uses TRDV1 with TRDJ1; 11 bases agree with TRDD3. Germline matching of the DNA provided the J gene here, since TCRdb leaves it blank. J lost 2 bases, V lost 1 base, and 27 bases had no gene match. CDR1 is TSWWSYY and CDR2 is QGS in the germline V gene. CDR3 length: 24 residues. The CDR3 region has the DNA TGTGCTCTTGGGGAACCTAGGGCATCCGTCCGTGCCTTACTGGGGGATAATTTGACCGATAAACTCATCTTT. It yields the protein CALGEPRASVRALLGDNLTDKLIF.

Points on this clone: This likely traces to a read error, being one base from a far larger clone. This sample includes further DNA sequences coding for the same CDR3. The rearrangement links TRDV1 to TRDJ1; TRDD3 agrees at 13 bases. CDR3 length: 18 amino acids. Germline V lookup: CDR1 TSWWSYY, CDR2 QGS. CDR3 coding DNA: TGTGCTCTTGGGGAACCTCCGTACTGGGGGATACGCACCGATAAGCTCATCTTT. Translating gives CALGEPPYWGIRTDKLIF.

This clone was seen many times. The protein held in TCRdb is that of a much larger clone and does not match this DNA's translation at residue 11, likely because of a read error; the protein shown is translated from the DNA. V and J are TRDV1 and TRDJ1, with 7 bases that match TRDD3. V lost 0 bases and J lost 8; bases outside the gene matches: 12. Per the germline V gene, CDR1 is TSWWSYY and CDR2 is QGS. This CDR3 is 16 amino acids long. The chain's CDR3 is CALGELRTWGGTKLIF. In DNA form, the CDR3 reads TGTGCTCTTGGGGAACTTCGGACCTGGGGGGGTACAAAACTCATCTTT.

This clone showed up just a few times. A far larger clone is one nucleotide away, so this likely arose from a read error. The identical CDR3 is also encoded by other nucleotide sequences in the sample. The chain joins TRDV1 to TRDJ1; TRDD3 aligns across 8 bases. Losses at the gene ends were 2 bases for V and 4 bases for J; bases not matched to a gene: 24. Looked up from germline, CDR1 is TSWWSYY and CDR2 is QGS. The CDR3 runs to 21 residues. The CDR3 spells CALGESLSYGPLWGRFDKLIF. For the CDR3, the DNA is TGTGCTCTTGGGGAATCACTGTCCTACGGGCCCCTCTGGGGGAGGTTCGATAAACTCATCTTT.

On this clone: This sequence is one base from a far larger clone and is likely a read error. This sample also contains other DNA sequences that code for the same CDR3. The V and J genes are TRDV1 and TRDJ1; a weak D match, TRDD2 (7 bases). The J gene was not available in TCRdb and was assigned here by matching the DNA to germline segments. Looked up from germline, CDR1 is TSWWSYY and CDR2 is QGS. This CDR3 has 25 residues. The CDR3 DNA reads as TGTGCCCTTGGGGAACTACAAAGGTACGTCTTCCTAGCTCCTACTGGGAACTATACTACCGATAAACTCATCTTT. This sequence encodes CALGELQRYVFLAPTGNYTTDKLIF.

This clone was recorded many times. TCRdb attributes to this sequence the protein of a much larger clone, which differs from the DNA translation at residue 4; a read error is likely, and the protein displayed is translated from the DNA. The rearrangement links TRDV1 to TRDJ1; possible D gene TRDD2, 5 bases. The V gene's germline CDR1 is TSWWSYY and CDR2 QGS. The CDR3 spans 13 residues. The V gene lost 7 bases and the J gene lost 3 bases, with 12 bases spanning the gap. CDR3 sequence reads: CALESPFSDKLIF. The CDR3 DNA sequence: TGTGCTCTTGAGTCCCCCTTCTCCGATAAACTCATCTTT.

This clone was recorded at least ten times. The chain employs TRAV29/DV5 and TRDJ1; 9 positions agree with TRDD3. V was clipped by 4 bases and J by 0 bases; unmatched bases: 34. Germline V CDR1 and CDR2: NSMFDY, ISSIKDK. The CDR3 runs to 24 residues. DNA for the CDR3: TGTGCAGCAGTTTCCCTCAGAATGGGGGGATACCCCCGGTATATAATCTCCGACACCGATAAACTCATCTTT. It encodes CAAVSLRMGGYPRYIISDTDKLIF.

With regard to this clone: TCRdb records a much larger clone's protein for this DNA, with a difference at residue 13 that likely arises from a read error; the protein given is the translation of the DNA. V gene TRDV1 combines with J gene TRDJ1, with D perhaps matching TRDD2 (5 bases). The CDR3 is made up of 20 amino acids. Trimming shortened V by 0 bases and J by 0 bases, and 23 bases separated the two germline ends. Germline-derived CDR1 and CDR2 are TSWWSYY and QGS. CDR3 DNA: TGTGCTCTTGGGGAACTACCCTTTCCTTTATTTCATGAATACACCGATAAACTCATCTTT. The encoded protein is CALGELPFPLFHEYTDKLIF.

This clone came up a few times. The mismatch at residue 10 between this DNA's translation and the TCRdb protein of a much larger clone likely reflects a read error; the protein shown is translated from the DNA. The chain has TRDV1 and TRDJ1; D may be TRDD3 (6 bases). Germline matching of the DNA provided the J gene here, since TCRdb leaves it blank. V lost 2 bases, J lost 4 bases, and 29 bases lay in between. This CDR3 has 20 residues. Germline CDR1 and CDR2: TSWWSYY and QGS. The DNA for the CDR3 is TGTGCTCTTGGGGAATACAGGATGGGGGGCGAAGTAACACCCTTCGATAAACTCATCTTT. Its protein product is CALGEYRMGGEVTPFDKLIF.

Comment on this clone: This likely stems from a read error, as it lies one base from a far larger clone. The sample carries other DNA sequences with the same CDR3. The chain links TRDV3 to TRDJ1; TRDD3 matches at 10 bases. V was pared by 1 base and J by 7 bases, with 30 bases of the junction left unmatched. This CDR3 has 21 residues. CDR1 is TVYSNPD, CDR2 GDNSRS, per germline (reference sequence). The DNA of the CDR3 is TGTGCCTTTATGGCCTTACGATATACTGGGGGATCACCCTCACGAACCTCTAAACTCATCTTT. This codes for CAFMALRYTGGSPSRTSKLIF.

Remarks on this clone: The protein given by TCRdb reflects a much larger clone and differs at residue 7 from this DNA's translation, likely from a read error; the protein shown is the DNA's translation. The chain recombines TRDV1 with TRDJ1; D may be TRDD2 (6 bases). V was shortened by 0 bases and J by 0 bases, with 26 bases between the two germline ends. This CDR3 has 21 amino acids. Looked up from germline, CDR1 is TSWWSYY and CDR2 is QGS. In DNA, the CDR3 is TGTGCTCTTGGGGAACTCCTCTTGCGCCTTCCCTTGGAGACGTACACCGATAAACTCATCTTT. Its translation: CALGELLLRLPLETYTDKLIF.

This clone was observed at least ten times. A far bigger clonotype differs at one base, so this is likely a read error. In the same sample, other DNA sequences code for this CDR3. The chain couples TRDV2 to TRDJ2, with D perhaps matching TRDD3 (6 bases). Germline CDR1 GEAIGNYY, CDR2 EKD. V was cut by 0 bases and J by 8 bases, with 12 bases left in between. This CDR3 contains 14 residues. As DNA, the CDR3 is TGTGCCTGTGACACCATTACTGGGACGGCACAACTCTTCTTT. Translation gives CACDTITGTAQLFF.

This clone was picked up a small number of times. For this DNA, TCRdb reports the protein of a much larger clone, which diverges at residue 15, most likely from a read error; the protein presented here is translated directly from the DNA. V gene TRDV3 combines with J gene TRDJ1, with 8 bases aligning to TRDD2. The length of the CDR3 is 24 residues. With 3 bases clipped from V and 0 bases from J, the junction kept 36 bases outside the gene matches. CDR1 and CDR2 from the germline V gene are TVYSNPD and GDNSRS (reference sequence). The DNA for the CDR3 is TGTGCCTTCACAGCTCTAAGGCCTTCCTATATACGTACCGGCACTGCTCGGTACACCGATAAACTCATCTTT. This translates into CAFTALRPSYIRTGTARYTDKLIF.

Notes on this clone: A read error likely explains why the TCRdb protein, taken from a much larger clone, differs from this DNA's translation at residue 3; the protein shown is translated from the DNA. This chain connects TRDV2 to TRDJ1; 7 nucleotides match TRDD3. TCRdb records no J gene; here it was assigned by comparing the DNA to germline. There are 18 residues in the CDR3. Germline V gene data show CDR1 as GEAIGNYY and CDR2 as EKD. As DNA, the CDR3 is TGTGCCCGTGACACGCTGGGGGCTGAGAACTTGTACACCGATAAACTCATCTTT. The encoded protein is CARDTLGAENLYTDKLIF.

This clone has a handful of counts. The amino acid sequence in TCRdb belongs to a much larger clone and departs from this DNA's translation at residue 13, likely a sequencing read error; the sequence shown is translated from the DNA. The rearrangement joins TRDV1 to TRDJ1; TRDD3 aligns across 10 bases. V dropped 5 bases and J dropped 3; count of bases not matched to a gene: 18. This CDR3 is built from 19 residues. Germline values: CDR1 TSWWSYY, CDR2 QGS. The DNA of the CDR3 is TGTGCTCTTGGGTACAATCTACGGCGGGGGATACGTGCTTCCGATAAACTCATCTTT. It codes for CALGYNLRRGIRASDKLIF.

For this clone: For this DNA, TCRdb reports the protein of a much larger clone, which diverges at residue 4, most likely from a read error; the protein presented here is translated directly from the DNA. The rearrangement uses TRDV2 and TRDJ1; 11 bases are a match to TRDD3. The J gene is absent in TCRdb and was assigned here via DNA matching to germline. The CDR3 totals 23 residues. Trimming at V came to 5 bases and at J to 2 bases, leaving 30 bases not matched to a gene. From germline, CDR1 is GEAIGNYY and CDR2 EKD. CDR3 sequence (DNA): TGTGCCTGTGCAGTCCGAGGATTCGGGGCTAGGGTTCGACTGGGGGATAATACCGATAAACTCATCTTT. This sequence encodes CACAVRGFGARVRLGDNTDKLIF.

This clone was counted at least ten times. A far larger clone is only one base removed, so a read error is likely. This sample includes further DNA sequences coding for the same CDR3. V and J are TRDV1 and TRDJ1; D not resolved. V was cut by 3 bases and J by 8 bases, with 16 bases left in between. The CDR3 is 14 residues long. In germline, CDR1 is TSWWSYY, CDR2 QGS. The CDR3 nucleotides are TGTGCTCTTGGGGAGCCGGATCCTTTGCTGAAACTCATCTTT. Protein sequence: CALGEPDPLLKLIF.

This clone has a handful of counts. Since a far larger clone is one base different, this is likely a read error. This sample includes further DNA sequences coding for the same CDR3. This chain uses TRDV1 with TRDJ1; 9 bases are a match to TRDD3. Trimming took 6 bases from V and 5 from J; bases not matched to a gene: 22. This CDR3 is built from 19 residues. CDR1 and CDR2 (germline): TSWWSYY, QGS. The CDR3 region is CALGGTLFPTLGDLDKLIF. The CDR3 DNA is TGTGCTCTTGGAGGAACTCTCTTTCCTACTCTGGGGGATTTAGATAAACTCATCTTT.

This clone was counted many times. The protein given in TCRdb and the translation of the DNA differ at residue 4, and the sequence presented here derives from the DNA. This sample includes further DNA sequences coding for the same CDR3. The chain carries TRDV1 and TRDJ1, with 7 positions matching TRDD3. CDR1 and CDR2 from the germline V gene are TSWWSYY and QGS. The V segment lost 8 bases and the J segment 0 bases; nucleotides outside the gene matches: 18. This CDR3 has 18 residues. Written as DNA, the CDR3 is TGTGCTCTTTGGAGCGGAGGACCCTGGGGGTTGCACACCGATAAACTCATCTTT. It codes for CALWSGGPWGLHTDKLIF.

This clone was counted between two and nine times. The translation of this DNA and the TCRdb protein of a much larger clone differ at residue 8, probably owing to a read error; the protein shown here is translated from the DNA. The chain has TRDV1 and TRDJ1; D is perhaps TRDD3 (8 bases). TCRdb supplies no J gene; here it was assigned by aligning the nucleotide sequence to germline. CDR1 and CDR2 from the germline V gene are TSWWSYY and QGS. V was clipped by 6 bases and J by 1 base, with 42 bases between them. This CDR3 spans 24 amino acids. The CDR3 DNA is TGTGCTCTTGGCCGATCAAAGGTTCCTGCCTTCCTTCGGGGGATAGGAGGGGGCACCGATAAACTCATCTTT. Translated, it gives CALGRSKVPAFLRGIGGGTDKLIF.

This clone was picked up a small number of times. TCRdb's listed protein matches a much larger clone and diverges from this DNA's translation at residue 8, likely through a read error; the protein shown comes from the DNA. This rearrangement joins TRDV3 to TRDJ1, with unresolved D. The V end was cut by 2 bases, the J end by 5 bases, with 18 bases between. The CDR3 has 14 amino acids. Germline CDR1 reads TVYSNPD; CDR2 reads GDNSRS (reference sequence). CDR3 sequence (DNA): TGTGCCTTTCAGCGGGTTACTGTGCCAGATAAACTCATCTTT. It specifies CAFQRVTVPDKLIF.

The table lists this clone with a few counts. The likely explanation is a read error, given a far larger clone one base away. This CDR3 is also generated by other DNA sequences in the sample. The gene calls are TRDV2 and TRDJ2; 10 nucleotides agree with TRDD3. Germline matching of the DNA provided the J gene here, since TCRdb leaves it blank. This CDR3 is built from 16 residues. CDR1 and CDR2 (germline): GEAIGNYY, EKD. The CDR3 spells CACDTVGDTLTAQLFF. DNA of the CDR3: TGTGCCTGTGACACCGTGGGGGATACTTTGACAGCGCAACTCTTCTTT.

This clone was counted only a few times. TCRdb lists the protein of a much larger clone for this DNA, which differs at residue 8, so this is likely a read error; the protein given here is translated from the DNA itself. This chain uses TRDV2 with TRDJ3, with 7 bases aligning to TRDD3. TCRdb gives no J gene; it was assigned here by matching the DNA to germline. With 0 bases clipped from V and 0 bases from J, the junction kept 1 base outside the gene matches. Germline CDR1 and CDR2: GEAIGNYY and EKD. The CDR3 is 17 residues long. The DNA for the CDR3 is TGTGCCTGTGACACCTGGGGGAACTCCTGGGACACCCGACAGATGTTTTTC. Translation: CACDTWGNSWDTRQMFF.

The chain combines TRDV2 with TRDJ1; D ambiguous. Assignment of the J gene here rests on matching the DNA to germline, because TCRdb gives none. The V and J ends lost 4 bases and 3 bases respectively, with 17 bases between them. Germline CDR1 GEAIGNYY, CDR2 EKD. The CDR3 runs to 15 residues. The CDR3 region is CACEAPRRYADKLIF. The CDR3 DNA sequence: TGTGCCTGTGAGGCCCCCCGGCGTTACGCCGATAAACTCATCTTT.

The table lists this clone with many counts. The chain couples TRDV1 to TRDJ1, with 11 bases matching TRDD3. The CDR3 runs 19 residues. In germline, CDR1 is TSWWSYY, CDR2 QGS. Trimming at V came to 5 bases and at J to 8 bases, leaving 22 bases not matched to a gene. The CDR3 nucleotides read TGTGCTCTTGGGAAAAGAACCTACTCGATGTTGGGGGATACGCTGAAACTCATCTTT. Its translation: CALGKRTYSMLGDTLKLIF.

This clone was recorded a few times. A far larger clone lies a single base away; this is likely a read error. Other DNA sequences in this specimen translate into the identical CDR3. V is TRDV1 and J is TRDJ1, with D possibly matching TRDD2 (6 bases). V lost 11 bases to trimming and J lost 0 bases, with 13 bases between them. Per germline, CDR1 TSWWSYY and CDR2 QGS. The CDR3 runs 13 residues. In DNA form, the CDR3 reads TGTGCTTTATTCCTATTGAACACCGATAAACTCATCTTT. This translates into CALFLLNTDKLIF.